The 24 T cell receptor beta chains below all came from one sample that was sequenced in a study of spatial heterogeneity in lung cancer. The sample's time point: blood at routine non-recurrence follow-up after resection. Unsorted whole RNA of tumor, nontumor lung or frozen PBMC was sequenced. Via MiXCR, TCRdb re-called the 5' RACE reads, giving one row per CDR3 protein. The table lists around 110,000 distinct CDR3 sequences, more than 9% of them singletons, with approximately 16% in the top ten. The sequencing here drew on PBMCs, taken at follow-up. Every receptor here comes from a male donor with early-stage non-small cell lung cancer.

This clonotype was seen a few times. This chain joins TRBV6-5 and TRBJ1-5, with D possibly TRBD1 on 6 matching bases. The germline V gene encodes CDR1 MNHEY and CDR2 SVGAGI. This CDR3 comprises 15 residues. V was pared by 6 bases and J by 5 bases, with 17 bases between. CDR3: CASRPTTGLYQPQHF. The CDR3 DNA reads TGTGCCAGCAGACCCACGACAGGTTTATATCAGCCCCAGCATTTT.

This clonotype was seen a handful of times. This chain uses TRBV20-1 with TRBJ2-1, with 8 bases identical to TRBD2. The CDR3 has 14 amino acids. CDR1 DFQATT and CDR2 SNEGSKA come from the germline V gene (reference sequence). Germline trimming cut 5 bases from V and 2 bases from J; bases unmatched to any gene: 5. CDR3 DNA: TGCAGTGCTCTCTTACTAGCGGCCTACAATGAGCAGTTCTTC. Translated: CSALLLAAYNEQFF.

This clonotype was seen more than once but under ten times. V gene TRBV19 combines with J gene TRBJ1-5; 8 bases fit TRBD1. The CDR3 runs to 13 residues. Germline V gene data show CDR1 as LNHDA and CDR2 as SQIVND (reference sequence). J was trimmed by 6 bases and V by 5 bases; bases with no gene match: 3. For the CDR3, the DNA is TGTGCCAGTAGTCCGGACAGGGTTCAGCCCCAGCATTTT. This gives the protein CASSPDRVQPQHF.

The chain has TRBV20-1 and TRBJ1-5; D uncertain. V lost 3 bases to trimming and J lost 0 bases, with 9 bases between them. CDR1 is DFQATT and CDR2 is SNEGSKA in the germline V gene (reference sequence). The CDR3 is made up of 14 amino acids. The CDR3 nucleotides read TGCAGTGCTAGTCGGCAGAATAGCAATCAGCCCCAGCATTTT. Protein sequence: CSASRQNSNQPQHF.

The chain uses TRBV6-2 or TRBV6-3 and TRBJ2-7; weak D call: TRBD2 (7 bases). CDR1 is MNHEY, CDR2 SVGEGT, per germline. Deletions cut 4 bases from V and 4 bases from J, with 17 bases between. CDR3 length: 15 residues. This CDR3 reads CASSSGGGERYEQYF. CDR3 bases: TGTGCCAGCAGTTCCGGAGGGGGGGAGAGGTACGAGCAGTACTTC.

The rearrangement links TRBV3-1 to TRBJ1-1; D gene unclear. The V gene lost 1 base and the J gene lost 7 bases, with 7 bases spanning the gap. The CDR3 extends over 12 amino acids. The V gene's germline CDR1 is LGHDT and CDR2 YNNKEL (reference sequence). This chain's CDR3 is CASSQGRSEAFF. CDR3 sequence (DNA): TGTGCCAGCAGCCAAGGGCGGAGTGAAGCTTTCTTT.

This clonotype was detected ten times or more. The gene calls are TRBV5-1 and TRBJ2-5, with 12 bases that match TRBD2. In germline, CDR1 is SGHRS, CDR2 YFSETQ. V shed 4 bases, J shed 2 bases, and the junction held 6 bases outside the gene matches. The CDR3 loop spans 16 amino acids. For the CDR3, the DNA is TGCGCCAGCAGCCCGGGACTAGCGGGTCGACAAGAGACCCAGTACTTC. Translated, it gives CASSPGLAGRQETQYF.

This rearrangement joins TRBV28 to TRBJ2-3; weak D call: TRBD1 (5 bases). Trimming took 7 bases from V and 3 from J, leaving 14 bases between them. Germline V lookup: CDR1 MDHEN, CDR2 SYDVKM. This CDR3 is 14 amino acids long. The CDR3 DNA is TGTGCCAGCACCCTAGGGGCGAGAACAGATACGCAGTATTTT. Translated, it gives CASTLGARTDTQYF.

This clonotype was seen only a few times. The junction and the germline gene differ at one end; a read error may be behind it. V is TRBV29-1 and J is TRBJ1-1; perhaps TRBD1 as D (6 bases). Per the germline V gene, CDR1 is SQVTM and CDR2 is ANQGSEA. The CDR3 runs to 12 residues. In DNA, the CDR3 is TGCAGCGTTAAAGAGGGGGGCACTGAAGCTTTCTTT. Amino acid sequence: CSVKEGGTEAFF.

V usage is TRBV7-9 and J usage is TRBJ2-1; maybe TRBD2 (6 bases). Looked up from germline, CDR1 is SEHNR and CDR2 is FQNEAQ (reference sequence). V shed 0 bases and J shed 8 bases, with 11 bases lying between them. CDR3 size: 14 residues. CDR3 nucleotides: TGTGCCAGCAGCTTAGCGCAGGGAGGCCATGAGCAGTTCTTC. This sequence encodes CASSLAQGGHEQFF.

This clonotype was counted at least ten times. J is TRBJ2-5 and V is TRBV28; possible D gene TRBD1, 6 bases. Germline lookup yields CDR1 MDHEN and CDR2 SYDVKM. The CDR3 is 18 residues long. V gave up 3 bases and J gave up 0 bases, with 20 bases separating them. Here the CDR3 reads CASSFPPWAGADQETQYF. Written as DNA, the CDR3 is TGTGCCAGCAGTTTCCCTCCATGGGCAGGGGCCGACCAAGAGACCCAGTACTTC.

This clonotype has only a few counts. The V gene is TRBV5-1, the J gene TRBJ1-6; possible D gene TRBD1, 5 bases. The germline V gene has CDR1 SGHRS and CDR2 YFSETQ. The CDR3 length is 14 residues. The ends were cut back, 3 bases at V and 7 bases at J, with 11 bases in the middle. CDR3 DNA sequence: TGCGCCAGCAGCTCGGACACTCTCAATTCACCCCTCCACTTT. Amino acids: CASSSDTLNSPLHF.

The chain employs TRBV4-1 and TRBJ2-1; maybe TRBD2 (6 bases). The V gene lost 4 bases and the J gene lost 0 bases, with 13 bases spanning the gap. The length of the CDR3 is 16 residues. CDR1 and CDR2 (germline): MGHRA, YSYEKL. The CDR3 sequence: CASSPRGESSYNEQFF. CDR3 coding DNA: TGCGCCAGCAGCCCGCGGGGCGAAAGCTCCTACAATGAGCAGTTCTTC.

This sequence joins TRBV7-9 and TRBJ2-3; possibly TRBD1 for D (6 bases). The CDR3 runs 14 residues. Trimming left V 0 bases short and J 8 bases short, with 12 bases between. Germline V CDR1 and CDR2: SEHNR, FQNEAQ (reference sequence). The CDR3 loop is CASSLAGALGTQYF. The CDR3 DNA follows: TGTGCCAGCAGCTTAGCGGGGGCCTTAGGTACGCAGTATTTT.

This clonotype was detected many times. The chain combines TRBV5-1 with TRBJ2-3; 10 positions agree with TRBD1. The CDR3 runs to 16 residues. Trimming removed 5 bases from V and 0 bases from J; junction bases left unmatched: 6. Germline lookup yields CDR1 SGHRS and CDR2 YFSETQ. The CDR3 DNA reads as TGCGCCAGCAGAGTGGGACAGGGGACAAGCACAGATACGCAGTATTTT. Encoded protein: CASRVGQGTSTDTQYF. Full variable domain (rest looked up from reference TRBV5-1 and TRBJ2-3): KAGVTQTPRYLIKTRGQQVTLSCSPISGHRSVSWYQQTPGQGLQFLFEYFSETQRNKGNFPGRFSGRQFSNSRSEMNVSTLELGDSALYLCASRVGQGTSTDTQYFGPGTRLTVL.

This clonotype came up many times. One end of the junction varies from germline; a read error may be responsible. The chain carries TRBV12-3 or TRBV12-4 and TRBJ1-6; possible D gene TRBD1, 5 bases. This CDR3 has 13 residues. CDR3 nucleotide sequence: TGTGCCAGCAGCTTAGTACAGGATTCACCCCTCCACTTT. It specifies CASSLVQDSPLHF.

In its sample, this clonotype was seen a few times. The chain employs TRBV7-2 and TRBJ2-1; D gene uncertain. The germline gives CDR1 SGHTA, CDR2 FQGNSA. The CDR3 sequence is 20 residues long. V lost 5 bases to trimming and J lost 5 bases, with 31 bases between them. The CDR3 loop reads CASSIRRFYTGPKRHNEQFF. The CDR3 bases are TGTGCCAGCAGCATCCGCCGGTTTTATACTGGACCAAAGAGGCACAATGAGCAGTTCTTC.

This clonotype has only a few counts. The chain employs TRBV7-2 and TRBJ2-1; 12 bases are a match to TRBD2. The CDR3 consists of 15 residues. Germline V lookup: CDR1 SGHTA, CDR2 FQGNSA. Unmatched junction bases numbered 3, after V lost 5 bases and J lost 4 bases. Written as DNA, the CDR3 is TGTGCCAGCAGCCGGGGACTAGCGGGTTACAATGAGCAGTTCTTC. Its translation is CASSRGLAGYNEQFF.

The J gene is TRBJ2-7, the V gene TRBV7-6, with TRBD2 as a possible D gene (6 bases). V was cut by 3 bases and J by 6 bases, with 9 bases left in between. The CDR3 contains 12 residues. In germline, CDR1 is SGHVS, CDR2 FNYEAQ. As DNA, the CDR3 is TGTGCCAGCAGCTTGGGAGGCGGCGAGCAGTACTTC. Translation gives CASSLGGGEQYF.

This clonotype turned up a few times. The chain employs TRBV20-1 and TRBJ2-2; TRBD2 agrees at 9 bases. Germline V CDR1 and CDR2: DFQATT, SNEGSKA (reference sequence). Trimming took 5 bases from V and 5 from J; bases not matched to a gene: 6. The CDR3 has 14 amino acids. The CDR3 DNA follows: TGCAGTGCTCTCAGCGGGGGGTCTACCGGGGAGCTGTTTTTT. Amino acid sequence: CSALSGGSTGELFF.

This clonotype was seen a few times. A clone one base away is much larger, so this may be a read error. The chain carries TRBV20-1 and TRBJ2-1; TRBD1 matches at 7 bases. V trimming: 5 bases; J trimming: 4 bases; junction bases outside the gene matches: 8. The germline gives CDR1 DFQATT, CDR2 SNEGSKA (reference sequence). CDR3 size: 14 residues. The CDR3 DNA reads as TGCAGTGCTGTAAAGGGGGCGAGTTACAATGAGCAGTTCTTC. Amino acid sequence: CSAVKGASYNEQFF.

The chain carries TRBV20-1 and TRBJ1-2; TRBD1 matches at 12 bases. V lost 5 bases, J lost 8 bases, and 9 bases stayed unmatched. This CDR3 contains 14 residues. CDR1 and CDR2 from the germline V gene are DFQATT and SNEGSKA (reference sequence). CDR3 nucleotide sequence: TGCAGTGCTCCTCCGGGACAGGGGGCGAAGGGCTACACCTTC. This gives the protein CSAPPGQGAKGYTF.

The chain joins TRBV6-1 to TRBJ1-5; D perhaps matches TRBD1 (6 bases). The germline V gene has CDR1 MNHNS and CDR2 SASEGT. Trimming shortened V by 2 bases and J by 4 bases, and 12 bases separated the two germline ends. The CDR3 has 15 amino acids. The CDR3 is CASSEIQGTNQPQHF. The DNA of the CDR3 is TGTGCCAGCAGTGAAATACAGGGTACGAATCAGCCCCAGCATTTT.

This clonotype appeared many times. V usage is TRBV29-1 and J usage is TRBJ1-2; 10 bases match TRBD1. Germline assignment: CDR1 SQVTM and CDR2 ANQGSEA. J lost 2 bases, V lost 7 bases, and 7 bases had no gene match. This CDR3 is built from 14 residues. CDR3 amino acids: CSAGDRGLNYGYTF. CDR3 coding DNA: TGCAGCGCCGGAGACAGGGGGCTCAACTATGGCTACACCTTC. The full variable domain, rest sourced from reference TRBV29-1 and TRBJ1-2, is SAVISQKPSRDICQRGTSLTIQCQVDSQVTMMFWYRQQPGQSLTLIATANQGSEATYESGFVIDKFPISRPNLTFSTLTVSNMSPEDSSIYLCSAGDRGLNYGYTFGSGTRLTVV.